Sequencing of this T cell receptor (beta chain) was carried out in a study of shared clonotypes between healthy human individuals. Across the whole study: CD4 naive and CD4 memory each took three plates per donor, while CD8 naive took two and CD8 memory one. Overall study results and limits: Naive subsets typically showed greater estimated richness than memory subsets. Non-shared clonotypes showed lower generation probabilities than clonotypes common to all four donors.

Assay used: immunoSEQ multiplex PCR; TCRdb lists only in-frame clones, some missing. The sample has over a million clones; 75% to 85% are singletons. As to this clone: Its antigen is undetermined.

The CDR3 spans 14 residues. V was clipped by 3 bases and J by 6 bases; unmatched bases: 4. Germline CDR1 SGHTA, CDR2 FQGNSA. The authors divided CD4+ cells into CD45RA+ naive and CD45RA-negative memory subsets. This receptor was taken from a man aged 18 to 35 in good health. Some clones in this sample may be carry-over from other donors' samples. What was sequenced was memory CD4+ T cells from PBMCs. Specified subset: CD45RA-negative fraction. The rearrangement joins TRBV7-2 to TRBJ2-7; 11 positions agree with TRBD2. In DNA form, the CDR3 reads TGTGCCAGCAGCTTCGTGCTAGCGGGAGGCGAGCAGTACTTC. Amino acids: CASSFVLAGGEQYF. Complete variable domain (other parts from reference TRBV7-2 and TRBJ2-7): GAGVSQSPSNKVTEKGKDVELRCDPISGHTALYWYRQSLGQGLEFLIYFQGNSAPDKSGLPSDRFSAERTGGSVSTLTIQRTQQEDSAVYLCASSFVLAGGEQYFGPGTRLTVT.